The 14 T cell receptor beta chains listed next were all sequenced from one sample in a study of CD8 T cells in ankylosing spondylitis. TCRdb reanalysed the 5' RACE reads using MiXCR and keeps one entry per CDR3 protein. Of about 300,000 distinct CDR3 sequences detected, less than 25% appear once; the ten largest clones hold 3.5%. The sequenced sample was blood, either unsorted or a sorted T cell fraction (not recorded which). The receptors stem from a female donor with ankylosing spondylitis or in good health (not recorded which).

This clonotype has a handful of counts. The chain joins TRBV20-1 to TRBJ2-5; D is undetermined. This CDR3 is built from 15 residues. Germline CDR1 reads DFQATT; CDR2 reads SNEGSKA (reference sequence). V shed 0 bases and J shed 2 bases, with 13 bases lying between them. DNA of the CDR3: TGCAGTGCTAGAGATTATTTGGGCGGACAAGAGACCCAGTACTTC. Translating it yields CSARDYLGGQETQYF.

This clonotype was seen ten or more times. The gene calls are TRBV12-3 or TRBV12-4 and TRBJ2-1; TRBD2 is a possible D gene (5 bases). The CDR3 is 15 amino acids. V lost 7 bases and J lost 0, with 13 bases in between. The CDR3 sequence: CASTLASSSYNEQFF. CDR3 coding DNA: TGTGCCAGCACATTAGCGTCTAGCTCCTACAATGAGCAGTTCTTC.

A few counts support this clonotype. The chain carries TRBV20-1 and TRBJ2-7; D possibly corresponds to TRBD2 (5 bases). The CDR3 contains 15 residues. With 4 bases removed from V and 8 bases from J, the gap between germline ends came to 24 bases. CDR1 DFQATT and CDR2 SNEGSKA come from the germline V gene (reference sequence). The CDR3 spells CSAILSTPGLEKQYF. CDR3 sequence (DNA): TGCAGTGCTATATTATCGACCCCCGGACTTGAGAAGCAGTACTTC.

This clonotype turned up a few times. This chain connects TRBV5-4 to TRBJ2-3, with 11 bases identical to TRBD2. Germline assignment: CDR1 SGHNT and CDR2 YYREEE (reference sequence). The CDR3 is 17 amino acids. The V segment lost 4 bases and the J segment 5 bases; nucleotides outside the gene matches: 12. The CDR3 DNA sequence: TGTGCCAGCAGCCCGGACGGGCGGCTAGCGGGAGGAGATACGCAGTATTTT. It encodes CASSPDGRLAGGDTQYF.

The V and J genes are TRBV7-2 and TRBJ2-1; TRBD2 aligns across 7 bases. Germline trimming cut 8 bases from V and 7 bases from J; bases unmatched to any gene: 8. Germline CDR1 SGHTA, CDR2 FQGNSA. The CDR3 contains 13 residues. The CDR3 region has the DNA TGTGCCAGCGGAACCGACGGGGGGAATGAGCAGTTCTTC. This sequence encodes CASGTDGGNEQFF.

CDR3 DNA sequence: TGTGCCAGCAGCCAGACAGGGTCCCACTACGAGCAGTACTTC. This translates into CASSQTGSHYEQYF. The chain employs TRBV12-3 or TRBV12-4 and TRBJ2-7, with 7 bases lining up with TRBD1. V shed 6 bases, J shed 3 bases, and the junction held 8 bases outside the gene matches. The CDR3 contains 14 residues.

This clonotype was observed a handful of times. The chain recombines TRBV7-2 with TRBJ1-5; the D gene is possibly TRBD1 (5 bases). V shed 4 bases and J shed 9 bases, with 13 bases lying between them. The germline gives CDR1 SGHTA, CDR2 FQGNSA. The CDR3 runs to 13 residues. Here the CDR3 reads CASSSRRGGPQHF. The CDR3 DNA is TGTGCCAGCAGCTCCCGACGGGGGGGGCCCCAGCATTTT.

The V call is TRBV5-1, the J call TRBJ1-4; 8 bases are shared with TRBD1. Germline CDR1 and CDR2: SGHRS and YFSETQ. The junction had 5 bases not matched to a gene; V was cut back by 2 bases and J by 8 bases. The CDR3 sequence is 14 residues long. The CDR3, as DNA: TGCGCCAGCAGCTTCGGACAGGGCCGGGAAAAACTGTTTTTT. Its protein product is CASSFGQGREKLFF.

This clonotype was counted only a few times. The gene calls are TRBV20-1 and TRBJ2-1, with a weak D call TRBD2 (5 bases). This CDR3 is 15 amino acids long. Germline CDR1 reads DFQATT; CDR2 reads SNEGSKA (reference sequence). Trimming took off 0 bases at V and 2 bases at J, with 11 bases between the two ends. CDR3 amino acids: CSARDRGKTYNEQFF. The CDR3, as DNA: TGCAGTGCTAGAGATCGAGGGAAAACCTACAATGAGCAGTTCTTC.

This clonotype came up a few times. The chain carries TRBV23-1 and TRBJ2-7; D assignment may be TRBD1 or TRBD2 (5 bases each). Being an ORF, TRBV23-1 has a function that is uncertain. Trimming removed 4 bases at V and 3 bases at J, with 16 bases between. The CDR3 spans 15 residues. CDR3 DNA: TGCGCCAGCAGTCTCGTCCGGGACGAGCGCTACGAGCAGTACTTC. Protein sequence: CASSLVRDERYEQYF.

This chain uses TRBV6-2 or TRBV6-3 with TRBJ1-6, with a weak D call TRBD1 (5 bases). V lost 2 bases and J 9 bases, leaving 8 bases between the germline ends. The CDR3 sequence is 13 residues long. Germline CDR1 reads MNHEY; CDR2 reads SVGEGT. CDR3 bases: TGTGCCAGCAGTTACCGACAGTTTTCACCCCTCCACTTT. Translating gives CASSYRQFSPLHF.

This clonotype appeared a few times. V usage is TRBV20-1 and J usage is TRBJ2-3; maybe TRBD1 (7 bases). Germline V gene sequence: CDR1 DFQATT, CDR2 SNEGSKA (reference sequence). The CDR3 totals 13 residues. The germline V and J ends were trimmed by 4 bases and 6 bases, with 14 bases remaining between them. CDR3 bases: TGCAGTGCTATCCTGACAGGGACTGATACGCAGTATTTT. Its translation is CSAILTGTDTQYF.

This clonotype has at least ten counts. V is TRBV18 and J is TRBJ2-5; D gene uncertain. V lost 8 bases, J lost 3 bases, and 7 bases lay in between. The CDR3 has 11 residues. The V gene's germline CDR1 is KGHSH and CDR2 LQKENI. CDR3 nucleotides: TGTGCCAGCAGCCCTGAAGAGACCCAGTACTTC. Amino acids: CASSPEETQYF.

The gene calls are TRBV4-2 and TRBJ2-1; TRBD1 aligns across 10 bases. With 0 bases clipped from V and 4 bases from J, the junction kept 6 bases outside the gene matches. The CDR3 runs to 17 residues. Germline loops: CDR1 LGHNA, CDR2 YNFKEQ. CDR3: CASSQEGGTGVYNEQFF. In DNA, the CDR3 is TGTGCCAGCAGCCAAGAAGGGGGGACAGGGGTTTACAATGAGCAGTTCTTC.